The 11 T cell receptor beta chains presented below share a single source sample, sequenced in a study. Generated by immunoSEQ multiplex PCR, the TCRdb table keeps only in-frame clones and is missing some. The top ten clones hold 4% to 5% of a sample with 55,000 to 70,000 clones, approximately 92% of them seen once. Sequences were obtained from PBMCs. The receptors shown here come from a man aged 35 to 55 with rheumatoid arthritis.

The chain couples TRBV9 to TRBJ2-1; possibly TRBD1 for D (6 bases). CDR1 SGDLS and CDR2 YYNGEE come from the germline V gene. CDR3 length: 16 amino acids. The V end lost 2 bases, the J end lost 4 bases, and 16 bases lay between the germline ends. CDR3 DNA: TGTGCCAGCAGCGTCCCGGACAGCTATTCGTACAATGAGCAGTTCTTC. Translated, it gives CASSVPDSYSYNEQFF.

V and J are TRBV7-9 and TRBJ2-2, with D unresolved. Germline CDR1 and CDR2: SEHNR and FQNEAQ (reference sequence). Trimming removed 2 bases at V and 6 bases at J, with 10 bases between. The CDR3 consists of 14 residues. CDR3 coding DNA: TGTGCCAGCAGCTTACCCCTTCGGCCCGGGGAGCTGTTTTTT. It is translated as CASSLPLRPGELFF.

This clone occurred once. The V and J genes are TRBV6-6 and TRBJ1-2; D unclear. The CDR3 runs to 13 residues. Germline CDR1 reads MNHNY; CDR2 reads SVGAGI (reference sequence). Trimming stripped 0 bases from V and 3 bases from J, with 5 bases between. CDR3 bases: TGTGCCAGCAGTTACTCGGGTGACTATGGCTACACCTTC. Encoded protein: CASSYSGDYGYTF.

V is TRBV25-1 and J is TRBJ2-6; no definite D call. Trimming took off 5 bases at V and 2 bases at J, with 7 bases between the two ends. CDR1 is MGHDK, CDR2 SYGVNS, per germline. This CDR3 has 14 residues. The CDR3 coding sequence is TGTGCCAGCAGTAATCAGGCTGGGGCCAACGTCCTGACTTTC. Encoded protein: CASSNQAGANVLTF.

The V call is TRBV7-9, the J call TRBJ1-6; D is uncertain. Trimming took 5 bases from V and 3 from J, leaving 11 bases between them. Germline loops: CDR1 SEHNR, CDR2 FQNEAQ (reference sequence). The CDR3 contains 15 residues. The CDR3 spells CASSPQAGYNSPLHF. The CDR3 DNA sequence: TGTGCCAGCAGCCCGCAGGCGGGCTATAATTCACCCCTCCACTTT. Full variable domain (missing parts from reference TRBV7-9 and TRBJ1-6): DTGVSQNPRHKITKRGQNVTFRCDPISEHNRLYWYRQTLGQGPEFLTYFQNEAQLEKSRLLSDRFSAERPKGSFSTLEIQRTEQGDSAMYLCASSPQAGYNSPLHFGNGTRLTVT.

This chain joins TRBV27 and TRBJ2-3, with 12 bases matching TRBD2. The CDR3 is 19 residues long. V lost 3 bases, J lost 1 base, and 11 bases stayed unmatched. CDR1 MNHEY and CDR2 SMNVEV come from the germline V gene (reference sequence). This chain's CDR3 is CASSLYSILAGGGTDTQYF. The CDR3 DNA sequence: TGTGCCAGCAGTTTGTACTCAATACTAGCGGGAGGCGGCACAGATACGCAGTATTTT.

The V gene is TRBV7-3, the J gene TRBJ1-1; no clear D gene. V gave up 2 bases and J gave up 6 bases, with 10 bases separating them. This CDR3 contains 13 residues. Germline CDR1 SGHTA, CDR2 FQGTGA. CDR3 sequence: CASSLEGWAEAFF. The CDR3 bases are TGTGCCAGCAGCTTAGAGGGCTGGGCTGAAGCTTTCTTT.

V and J are TRBV7-2 and TRBJ1-1; D remains unclear. V lost 4 bases, J lost 0 bases, and 6 bases lay in between. The germline CDR1 and CDR2 sequences are SGHTA and FQGNSA. The CDR3 sequence is 13 residues long. CDR3 coding DNA: TGTGCCAGCAGCTCCCGGTTGAACACTGAAGCTTTCTTT. This encodes CASSSRLNTEAFF.

J is TRBJ1-1 and V is TRBV5-1, with 9 bases identical to TRBD1. The germline V gene has CDR1 SGHRS and CDR2 YFSETQ. The CDR3 is 15 residues long. Losses at the gene ends were 2 bases for V and 1 base for J; bases not matched to a gene: 3. The CDR3 here is CASSLRTGANTEAFF. CDR3 DNA sequence: TGCGCCAGCAGCTTACGGACAGGGGCGAACACTGAAGCTTTCTTT. The complete variable domain, with remaining parts taken from reference TRBV5-1 and TRBJ1-1, reads KAGVTQTPRYLIKTRGQQVTLSCSPISGHRSVSWYQQTPGQGLQFLFEYFSETQRNKGNFPGRFSGRQFSNSRSEMNVSTLELGDSALYLCASSLRTGANTEAFFGQGTRLTVV.

This clone occurred once. The gene calls are TRBV5-1 and TRBJ2-2; D is unclear. Trimming pared 5 bases from V and 0 bases from J, leaving 14 bases between. CDR3 size: 16 residues. CDR1 and CDR2 (germline): SGHRS, YFSETQ. The CDR3 DNA reads as TGCGCCAGCAGGGGTCGCGACAATCCGAACACCGGGGAGCTGTTTTTT. Encoded protein: CASRGRDNPNTGELFF.

This rearrangement joins TRBV19 to TRBJ1-1; TRBD1 matches 10 bases. This CDR3 comprises 16 residues. V trimming: 5 bases; J trimming: 4 bases; junction bases outside the gene matches: 10. Germline V gives CDR1 LNHDA, CDR2 SQIVND (reference sequence). This CDR3 is CASSSRGWDRGTEAFF. CDR3 DNA: TGTGCCAGTAGTTCAAGAGGTTGGGACAGGGGCACTGAAGCTTTCTTT.